This T cell receptor (beta chain) was profiled in a study of blood T cell repertoires in COVID-19. Study context: The samples span acute and convalescent COVID-19 from the United States, Italy and Spain. Sources were T cells, B-cell-depleted T cells, or PBMCs; the material itself was cDNA or gDNA.

Per the original data handling: Using reference gene primer amplification, nucleated cell counts were estimated. Measured with immunoSEQ multiplex PCR; TCRdb has only the in-frame clones, and not every one. V, J and clone size were drawn from that table, and D and trimming were deduced from the DNA. The table shows about 150,000 clones, with 70% to 85% occurring only once. From germline, CDR1 is LGHDT and CDR2 YNNKEL (reference sequence). The CDR3 consists of 14 residues. With 1 base removed from V and 4 bases from J, the gap between germline ends came to 10 bases. The chain joins TRBV3-1 (or the pseudogene TRBV3-2) to TRBJ2-5, with unresolved D. This receptor was taken from an older woman with acute or convalescent COVID-19. Sequencing input: peripheral blood. The CDR3 is CASSQGLYRETQYF. In nucleotides, the CDR3 is TGTGCCAGCAGCCAAGGGCTTTATCGAGAGACCCAGTACTTC.